This TCR beta chain derives from a study of beta chain features in type 1 diabetes. Study-level findings and limits: Patients with Type 1 diabetes showed moderately but significantly shorter TCRB CDR3s in all four CD4+ subsets. Type 1 diabetes patients had fewer VDJ junction insertions and more deletions.

The investigators reverse transcribed all of the isolated RNA, so they sequenced expressed TCRB transcripts. Sequencing was performed with immunoSEQ multiplex PCR; in TCRdb, only in-frame clones are kept and a portion is missing. Of over 90,000 clones listed, under 30% are singletons. CDR1 is MDHEN, CDR2 SYDVKM, per germline. Trimming took 11 bases from V and 9 from J; bases not matched to a gene: 15. The CDR3 is made up of 14 amino acids. As for this clone: The target antigen is unknown.

Populations obtained by sorting all exceeded 95% purity. This receptor was obtained from a woman between 18 and 29 years old with type 1 diabetes. The chain recombines TRBV28 with TRBJ2-7; 11 bases agree with TRBD1. Sequences were obtained from central memory CD4+ T cells from blood. The CDR3 loop is CALGQGALRRGQYF. Written as DNA, the CDR3 is TGTGCCTTAGGACAGGGGGCCCTTCGGAGGGGGCAGTACTTC.